These 3 T cell receptor beta chains came from one sample sequenced in a study of lymphopenia after photon versus proton radiotherapy. Sequenced by immunoSEQ multiplex PCR; TCRdb stores in-frame clones only, minus some. The sample consists of 50,000 or so clones, more than 90% of them appearing once. This material consisted of peripheral blood, taken from a patient treated with photon-based radiotherapy. Receptors originate from a woman aged 40 to 49 with cholangiocarcinoma.

The V call is TRBV28, the J call TRBJ1-2; D is undetermined. Germline loops: CDR1 MDHEN, CDR2 SYDVKM. The CDR3 consists of 13 residues. The V end lost 6 bases, the J end lost 8 bases, and 16 bases lay between the germline ends. CDR3 DNA: TGTGCCAGCAGGGTGTCGGGAAGATGGGGCTACACCTTC. As protein: CASRVSGRWGYTF.

The sample holds one count of this clone. This chain links TRBV15 with TRBJ2-3; D may be TRBD1 (6 bases). Germline CDR1 reads LNHNV; CDR2 reads YYDKDF (reference sequence). The length of the CDR3 is 15 residues. V dropped 3 bases and J dropped 2 bases, with 12 bases sitting between them. In DNA, the CDR3 is TGTGCCACCAGCAGCCGGGACACCGACACAGATACGCAGTATTTT. This translates into CATSSRDTDTDTQYF.

This clone was detected only a few times. The J gene is TRBJ2-1, the V gene TRBV29-1; perhaps TRBD2 as D (7 bases). CDR3 length: 14 residues. V lost 0 bases and J 7 bases, leaving 13 bases between the germline ends. Germline assignment: CDR1 SQVTM and CDR2 ANQGSEA. CDR3 sequence (DNA): TGCAGCGTTGAAGAGGGGGGGGCTCAGAATGAGCAGTTCTTC. Translated: CSVEEGGAQNEQFF.